This T cell receptor (beta chain) is from a study of blood T cell repertoires in COVID-19. The CDR3 has 11 residues. Germline V lookup: CDR1 SEHNR, CDR2 FQNEAQ (reference sequence). V lost 3 bases and J lost 6, with 3 bases in between. Study processing details: Estimation of nucleated cell counts was performed using reference gene primer amplification. Sequencing was performed with immunoSEQ multiplex PCR; in TCRdb, only in-frame clones are kept and a portion is missing. D and trimming come from the DNA, and the V and J calls and clone size come from that table. The sample shows approximately 250,000 clones, 85% to 90% of them seen only once. Participants' own reports of clinical history determined their cohort assignment.

Material for sequencing was PBMCs or T cells enriched from blood (not recorded which). The chain combines TRBV7-9 with TRBJ2-1; no clear D. The TCR comes from an older woman in a cohort exposed to, infected with or recovered from COVID-19 (not recorded which). The CDR3 coding sequence is TGTGCCAGCAGCTTCCGCAATGAGCAGTTCTTC. It yields the protein CASSFRNEQFF.